The present TCR beta chain was sequenced within a study of cytomegalovirus exposure and HLA in healthy donors. PCR was performed using 60 Vbeta and 13 Jbeta primers. Sequenced by immunoSEQ multiplex PCR; TCRdb stores in-frame clones only, minus some. This repertoire shows about 160,000 clones, about 76% found once; its top ten account for roughly 7%. On this clone: What it binds is not known.

Study-wide results and limits: Across donors, most TCRs were seen rarely, yet some public ones were widespread.

Trimming left V 1 base short and J 5 bases short, with 14 bases between. The CDR3 extends over 15 amino acids. Per germline, CDR1 LGHNA and CDR2 YNFKEQ. The rearrangement uses TRBV4-2 and TRBJ1-1; TRBD1 is a possible D gene (6 bases). The sample comprised PBMCs. This clonotype was obtained from a male donor in good health and CMV-seropositive. The chain's CDR3 is CASSQVPYQGTEAFF. The CDR3 DNA is TGTGCCAGCAGCCAAGTTCCCTACCAGGGGACTGAAGCTTTCTTT.